Listed here are 6 T cell receptor beta chains from one sample, sequenced in a study of blood T cells in healthy people across ages. It was with a sample-barcoded 5' primer and a J-beta primer mix that a second PCR of roughly 7 to 12 cycles was run. TCRdb reanalysed the 5' RACE reads using MiXCR and keeps one entry per CDR3 protein. The table includes approximately 940,000 distinct CDR3 sequences, roughly 50% detected once. Material for sequencing was blood. The receptor set was obtained from a man under 40 in good health.

This clonotype was seen once. The chain is built from TRBV5-6 and TRBJ2-4; unclear D gene. CDR3 length: 14 amino acids. Germline CDR1 and CDR2: SGHDT and YYEEEE. Trimming pared 4 bases from V and 6 bases from J, leaving 14 bases between. CDR3 amino acids: CASSRTGTTNIQYF. CDR3 bases: TGTGCCAGCAGCCGAACCGGAACAACAAACATTCAGTACTTC.

The chain joins TRBV9 to TRBJ1-1; a possible D gene is TRBD1 (5 bases). Germline CDR1 and CDR2: SGDLS and YYNGEE. V was trimmed by 4 bases and J by 0 bases, leaving 13 bases between them. CDR3 size: 15 residues. The CDR3 loop is CASSPRQYMNTEAFF. The CDR3 region has the DNA TGTGCCAGCAGCCCTCGACAGTACATGAACACTGAAGCTTTCTTT.

The count of this clonotype is one. V gene TRBV29-1 combines with J gene TRBJ2-1; D call uncertain. V was shortened by 8 bases and J by 0 bases, with 14 bases between the two germline ends. This CDR3 spans 14 amino acids. Germline V gene data show CDR1 as SQVTM and CDR2 as ANQGSEA. The chain's CDR3 is CSIQVFSSYNEQFF. The CDR3, as DNA: TGCAGCATTCAAGTCTTCAGCTCCTACAATGAGCAGTTCTTC.

V is TRBV15 and J is TRBJ1-1, with a weak D call TRBD1 (6 bases). Between the trimmed V and J ends, which lost 8 bases and 1 base, there was a span of 14 bases. CDR1 is LNHNV and CDR2 is YYDKDF in the germline V gene (reference sequence). The CDR3 runs 14 residues. The CDR3 here is CATSTRGGNTEAFF. CDR3 DNA sequence: TGTGCCACCTCGACCAGAGGGGGGAACACTGAAGCTTTCTTT.

This clonotype appeared once. A read error may be the cause here, since a much bigger clone is one base away. V and J are TRBV20-1 and TRBJ2-7; 16 bases align to TRBD2. V shed 1 base, J shed 7 bases, and the junction held 10 bases outside the gene matches. This CDR3 is 17 amino acids long. Germline V gives CDR1 DFQATT, CDR2 SNEGSKA (reference sequence). In DNA, the CDR3 is TGCAGTGCTAGAGGGGGACTAGCGGGGGGGATGTACAATGAGCAGTACTTC. Its protein product is CSARGGLAGGMYNEQYF.

The chain carries TRBV24-1 and TRBJ1-2; D unresolved. Germline CDR1 and CDR2: KGHDR and SFDVKD. Trimming stripped 2 bases from V and 6 bases from J, with 12 bases between. This CDR3 is 14 amino acids long. In DNA, the CDR3 is TGTGCCACCAGTGATTGGACTGGGAGGGATGGCTACACCTTC. Translating it yields CATSDWTGRDGYTF.